The 8 T cell receptor beta chains listed next were all sequenced from one sample in a study of cytomegalovirus exposure and HLA in healthy donors. In the PCR, 60 Vbeta and 13 Jbeta primers were used. Libraries were prepared by immunoSEQ multiplex PCR; TCRdb keeps only in-frame clonotypes and omits some of them. The repertoire has 200,000 to 250,000 clones, over 65% of them found once; the top ten carry less than 3.5%. The sample comprised PBMCs. These TCRs come from an older woman in good health and CMV-seropositive.

V usage is TRBV28 and J usage is TRBJ2-7; TRBD2 matches 13 bases. Germline-derived CDR1 and CDR2 are MDHEN and SYDVKM. V shed 4 bases and J 3 bases; nucleotides not matched to a gene: 6. The CDR3 runs 16 residues. CDR3 coding DNA: TGTGCCAGCAGTTCCCCGACTAGCGGGGGGTACTACGAGCAGTACTTC. Translating it yields CASSSPTSGGYYEQYF.

The chain combines TRBV5-1 with TRBJ2-7; 10 bases map to TRBD2. This CDR3 has 16 residues. Germline CDR1 reads SGHRS; CDR2 reads YFSETQ. Trimming cost V 4 bases and J 1 base; bases outside gene matches: 8. The CDR3 protein is CASSETGLARSYEQYF. The CDR3 coding sequence is TGCGCCAGCAGCGAAACGGGACTAGCGCGATCCTACGAGCAGTACTTC.

This chain uses TRBV19 with TRBJ1-5, with D tentatively TRBD1 (5 bases). There are 16 residues in the CDR3. V dropped 3 bases and J dropped 2 bases, with 14 bases sitting between them. Germline CDR1 and CDR2: LNHDA and SQIVND (reference sequence). This chain's CDR3 is CASSIPGGGGNQPQHF. The CDR3 coding sequence is TGTGCCAGTAGTATCCCAGGCGGGGGAGGCAATCAGCCCCAGCATTTT.

The gene calls are TRBV6-1 and TRBJ2-7; TRBD2 matches 10 bases. The V and J ends lost 9 bases and 3 bases, in that order; junction bases with no gene match: 8. CDR1 is MNHNS and CDR2 is SASEGT in the germline V gene. The length of the CDR3 is 14 residues. In DNA form, the CDR3 reads TGTGCCAGTCTGACAAGCGGGAGGGGCTACGAGCAGTACTTC. Protein product: CASLTSGRGYEQYF.

This rearrangement joins TRBV11-2 to TRBJ2-3; TRBD2 matches 14 bases. V lost 3 bases and J lost 6; bases outside the gene matches: 11. The germline V gene has CDR1 SGHAT and CDR2 FQNNGV. The CDR3 consists of 18 residues. Written as DNA, the CDR3 is TGTGCCAGCAGCTTGAGAGCCGGGACTAGCGGGAGTGAGGATACGCAGTATTTT. This sequence encodes CASSLRAGTSGSEDTQYF. The variable domain in full, completed from reference TRBV11-2 and TRBJ2-3, reads EAGVAQSPRYKIIEKRQSVAFWCNPISGHATLYWYQQILGQGPKLLIQFQNNGVVDDSQLPKDRFSAERLKGVDSTLKIQPAKLEDSAVYLCASSLRAGTSGSEDTQYFGPGTRLTVL.

This clone was found a few times. The CDR3 coding sequence is TGTGCCAGTTCACAGGGGGGCAGCACAGATACGCAGTATTTT. Its translation is CASSQGGSTDTQYF. The V gene is TRBV28, the J gene TRBJ2-3, with 8 bases aligning to TRBD1. CDR3 length equals 14 residues. The J segment lost 0 bases and the V segment lost 9 bases, leaving 5 bases of the junction unmatched. CDR1 and CDR2 (germline): MDHEN, SYDVKM.

CDR3 nucleotide sequence: TGTGCCAGCAGTCCCCCCGCAACTAATGAAAAACTGTTTTTT. Its translation: CASSPPATNEKLFF. V gene TRBV28 combines with J gene TRBJ1-4; D call uncertain. This CDR3 has 14 residues. V dropped 5 bases and J dropped 0 bases, with 7 bases sitting between them. Germline V lookup: CDR1 MDHEN, CDR2 SYDVKM.

This chain links TRBV7-2 with TRBJ2-5; D possibly corresponds to TRBD1 (6 bases). V lost 3 bases and J 5 bases, leaving 13 bases between the germline ends. Germline loops: CDR1 SGHTA, CDR2 FQGNSA. This CDR3 is 14 amino acids long. CDR3: CASSLQDSWETQYF. Here the CDR3 DNA reads TGTGCCAGCAGCTTGCAGGACAGTTGGGAGACCCAGTACTTC.